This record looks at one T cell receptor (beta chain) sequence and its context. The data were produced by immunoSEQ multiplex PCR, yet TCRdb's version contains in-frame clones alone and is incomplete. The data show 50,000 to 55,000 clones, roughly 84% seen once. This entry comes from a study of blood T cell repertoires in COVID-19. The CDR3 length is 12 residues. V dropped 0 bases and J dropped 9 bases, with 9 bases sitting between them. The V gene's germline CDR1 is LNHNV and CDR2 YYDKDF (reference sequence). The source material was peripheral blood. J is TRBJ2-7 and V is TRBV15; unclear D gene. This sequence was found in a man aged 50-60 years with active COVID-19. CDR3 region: CATSRDPPGQYF. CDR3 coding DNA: TGTGCCACCAGCAGAGATCCCCCCGGGCAGTACTTC.